These 14 T cell receptor beta chains originate from one sample sequenced in a study of shared clonotypes between healthy human individuals. Only in-frame clones appear in the TCRdb table, and some are missing; sequencing was by immunoSEQ multiplex PCR. The sample consists of some 360,000 clones, around 70% of them appearing once. The sample comprised memory CD4+ T cells sorted from blood. As for subset: CD45RA-negative fraction. These receptors all come from a man aged 25-40 years in good health.

The chain is built from TRBV18 and TRBJ2-1; 9 bases agree with TRBD1. CDR3 size: 15 residues. V lost 3 bases, J lost 8 bases, and 8 bases stayed unmatched. Germline V gene data show CDR1 as KGHSH and CDR2 as LQKENI. CDR3 in DNA: TGTGCCAGCTCACCGCAGACAGGGGGAGACGATGAGCAGTTCTTC. This sequence encodes CASSPQTGGDDEQFF.

The chain couples TRBV18 to TRBJ2-7; a weak D match, TRBD1 (5 bases). Germline CDR1 is KGHSH and CDR2 is LQKENI. V was pared by 4 bases and J by 6 bases, with 13 bases between. The CDR3 totals 13 residues. CDR3 loop: CASSRSGATEQYF. In DNA form, the CDR3 reads TGTGCCAGCTCACGGAGTGGGGCAACCGAGCAGTACTTC.

The chain is built from TRBV9 and TRBJ2-3, with TRBD2 matching over 7 bases. CDR1 and CDR2 (germline): SGDLS, YYNGEE. The CDR3 spans 19 residues. V lost 2 bases, J lost 3 bases, and 18 bases stayed unmatched. In nucleotides, the CDR3 is TGTGCCAGCAGCGTTGGCCCATTAGGGCGGGAGACCGGGACAGATACGCAGTATTTT. Protein sequence: CASSVGPLGRETGTDTQYF. Using reference TRBV9 and TRBJ2-3 for the parts outside the CDR3, the full variable domain is DSGVTQTPKHLITATGQRVTLRCSPRSGDLSVYWYQQSLDQGLQFLIQYYNGEERAKGNILERFSAQQFPDLHSELNLSSLELGDSALYFCASSVGPLGRETGTDTQYFGPGTRLTVL.

The genes are TRBV2 and TRBJ2-7; no clear D gene. Deletions cut 8 bases from V and 3 bases from J, with 11 bases between. Germline V CDR1 and CDR2: SNHLY, FYNNEI. The CDR3 runs 12 residues. This chain's CDR3 is CASVRRFYEQYF. CDR3 nucleotide sequence: TGTGCCAGCGTTAGGCGGTTCTACGAGCAGTACTTC.

The chain uses TRBV6-6 and TRBJ2-1; D uncertain. This CDR3 is 13 amino acids long. V was clipped by 7 bases and J by 10 bases, with 17 bases between them. Germline V lookup: CDR1 MNHNY, CDR2 SVGAGI (reference sequence). The CDR3 here is CASISRALGEQFF. As DNA, the CDR3 is TGTGCCAGCATATCTAGGGCCCTTGGGGAGCAGTTCTTC.

For this clone: Other DNA sequences in the sample encode the same CDR3. This chain joins TRBV6-1 and TRBJ1-5; TRBD1 matches at 7 bases. The CDR3 has 15 amino acids. Germline CDR1 is MNHNS and CDR2 is SASEGT. V gave up 3 bases and J gave up 5 bases; unmatched junction bases: 7. CDR3 sequence: CASSEGTGAHQPQHF. CDR3 nucleotides: TGTGCCAGCAGTGAGGGCACAGGGGCCCATCAGCCCCAGCATTTT.

The chain carries TRBV28 and TRBJ1-2; D remains unclear. The length of the CDR3 is 14 residues. V was shortened by 5 bases and J by 4 bases, with 14 bases between the two germline ends. The germline gives CDR1 MDHEN, CDR2 SYDVKM. The CDR3 DNA is TGTGCCAGCAGTCTCGATGCAGGTTCCTATGGCTACACCTTC. Its translation: CASSLDAGSYGYTF.

The chain employs TRBV7-3 and TRBJ1-1, with TRBD1 as a possible D gene (5 bases). The germline V gene has CDR1 SGHTA and CDR2 FQGTGA. The ends were cut back, 2 bases at V and 4 bases at J, with 14 bases in the middle. The CDR3 totals 15 residues. In nucleotides, the CDR3 is TGTGCCAGCAGCTTACTGCGATTGCAGGGCACTGAAGCTTTCTTT. Encoded protein: CASSLLRLQGTEAFF.

This clone was recorded only once. The rearrangement uses TRBV5-5 and TRBJ2-1; maybe TRBD2 (6 bases). The germline CDR1 and CDR2 sequences are SGHKS and YYEKEE (reference sequence). V lost 1 base to trimming and J lost 12 bases, with 14 bases between them. The CDR3 sequence is 13 residues long. The CDR3 is CASSLLLEGGQFF. The DNA for the CDR3 is TGTGCCAGCAGCTTGCTGTTGGAGGGAGGGCAGTTCTTC.

This clone was seen just once. The chain employs TRBV27 and TRBJ2-7, with D possibly TRBD2 on 5 matching bases. The V end lost 2 bases, the J end lost 4 bases, and 9 bases lay between the germline ends. Germline-derived CDR1 and CDR2 are MNHEY and SMNVEV (reference sequence). CDR3 length: 13 residues. The CDR3 protein is CASSLEGYYEQYF. The CDR3 nucleotides are TGTGCCAGCAGTTTAGAGGGTTATTACGAGCAGTACTTC.

The chain joins TRBV4-3 to TRBJ1-6, with D maybe TRBD1 (5 bases). Germline CDR1 reads LGHNA; CDR2 reads YSLEER. CDR3 size: 17 residues. V lost 0 bases and J lost 7, with 16 bases in between. In DNA form, the CDR3 reads TGCGCCAGCAGCCAAGATCGAGGTCCAGGGACCAATTCACCCCTCCACTTT. Translated: CASSQDRGPGTNSPLHF.

This clone came up a few times. The V and J genes are TRBV6-1 and TRBJ1-5; D may be TRBD1 (5 bases). CDR1 and CDR2 from the germline V gene are MNHNS and SASEGT. The ends were cut back, 7 bases at V and 5 bases at J, with 9 bases in the middle. There are 12 residues in the CDR3. The CDR3 loop reads CASITGDQPQHF. CDR3 in DNA: TGTGCCAGCATCACAGGAGATCAGCCCCAGCATTTT.

This clone was seen just once. J is TRBJ2-3 and V is TRBV19, with 7 bases identical to TRBD2. V shed 7 bases, J shed 4 bases, and the junction held 20 bases outside the gene matches. The CDR3 has 18 residues. Germline CDR1 is LNHDA and CDR2 is SQIVND (reference sequence). This CDR3 reads CASIGAGDPPLLADTQYF. The CDR3 DNA sequence: TGTGCCAGTATAGGTGCGGGAGATCCCCCCTTGCTGGCAGATACGCAGTATTTT.

This chain joins TRBV4-2 and TRBJ2-1; D ambiguous. V was clipped by 3 bases and J by 6 bases, with 6 bases between them. Germline-derived CDR1 and CDR2 are LGHNA and YNFKEQ. The CDR3 covers 12 residues. The CDR3 here is CASSQYSNEQFF. CDR3 sequence (DNA): TGTGCCAGCAGCCAGTATTCCAATGAGCAGTTCTTC.